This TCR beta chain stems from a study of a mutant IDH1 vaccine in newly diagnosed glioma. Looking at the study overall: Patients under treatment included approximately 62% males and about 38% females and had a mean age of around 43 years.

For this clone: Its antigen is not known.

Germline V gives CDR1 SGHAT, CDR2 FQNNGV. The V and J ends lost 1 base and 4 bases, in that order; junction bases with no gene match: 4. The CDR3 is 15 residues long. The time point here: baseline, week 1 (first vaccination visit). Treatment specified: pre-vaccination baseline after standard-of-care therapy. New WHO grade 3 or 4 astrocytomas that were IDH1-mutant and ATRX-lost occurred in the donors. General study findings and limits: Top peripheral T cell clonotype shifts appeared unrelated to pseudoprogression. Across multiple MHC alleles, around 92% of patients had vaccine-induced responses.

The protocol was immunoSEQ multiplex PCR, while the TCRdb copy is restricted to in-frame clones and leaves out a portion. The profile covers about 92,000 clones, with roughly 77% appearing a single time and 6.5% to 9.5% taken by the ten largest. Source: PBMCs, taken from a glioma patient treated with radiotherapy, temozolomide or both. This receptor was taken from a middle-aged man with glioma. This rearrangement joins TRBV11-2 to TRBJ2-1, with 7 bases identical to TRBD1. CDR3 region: CASSLVRGPYNEQFF. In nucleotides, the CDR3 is TGTGCCAGCAGCTTAGTTAGGGGGCCGTACAATGAGCAGTTCTTC.